Given below is one TCR beta chain in context. This clone was seen more than once but under ten times. Its antigen target is currently unknown. No quality values exist for individual bases; no much larger clone is one base distant. The sample carries other DNA sequences with the same CDR3. Participants in the prospective study were enrolled through a virtual design, were aged about 18 to 89 years, and lived in approximately 25 United States geographic areas. To assign participants to cohorts, the prospective study relied on clinical history that participants themselves reported in a screening survey and a study questionnaire. Recovered participants in ImmuneRACE Cohort 3 were defined by two consecutive negative NP/OP PCR tests, clearance by a healthcare professional, or resolution of symptoms. Mobile phlebotomists in the prospective study collected whole blood, serum and a nasopharyngeal or oropharyngeal swab from every participant. Prospective study participants could optionally give additional blood draws and questionnaires over an approximately two-month period. Before DNA extraction, prospective study blood samples were shipped either frozen or at room temperature.

Per the germline V gene (reference sequence), SGHNT is the CDR1 and YYREEE is the CDR2. The cysteine opens and the phenylalanine closes a CDR3 of 13 amino acids. Just CDR3 DNA is preserved here, 39 bases in frame from base 1. V loses 1 base of germline sequence and J loses 2 bases, and the interval between the two ends is 7 bases. This sample is drawn from a study of blood T cell repertoires in COVID-19 (dated by TCRdb to 2020 to 2021). With regard to the full study: Samples covering the acute and convalescent phases of COVID-19 were provided by collaborators in the United States, Italy and Spain. The prospective study material was composed of cDNA or gDNA derived from T cells, B-cell-depleted T cells, or PBMCs. Samples came from the ongoing ImmuneRACE study (first 160 participants) plus 1,254 subjects from 6 global collaborators. Nearly every sample came with metadata listing a de-identified subject ID, COVID-19 status, age in years and sex. Deeply sampled blood TCRbeta repertoires from subjects exposed to, actively infected with, or recovered from COVID-19 were included in the dataset. HLA class I and class II types, where available, came from metadata supplied by the sample provider rather than from assay-based typing. The repertoires were released in a freely available public database intended as a resource for research on the immune response to SARS-CoV-2. Points the paper makes about the study in general: The quantity of clinical and demographic metadata differed by source and by participant and was supplied without curation.

TCRbeta CDR3 regions were amplified from genomic DNA using the immunoSEQ Assay, a bias-controlled multiplex PCR. The original methods were these. The number of nucleated cells in each sample was estimated by amplification of reference gene primers within the assay. To quantify the absolute abundance of each unique TCRbeta CDR3 rearrangement, sequence reads were collapsed and filtered. Productive Simpson clonality was computed per sample as the square root of Simpson's diversity index over productive rearrangements. This is the immuneACCESS table as TCRdb keeps it, with only in-frame sequences that have V and J called. A part of the clones is gone; compared with another copy, unresolved V genes explain less than half, and the rest is unexplained. V and J calls plus clone size are reproduced from that table; the DNA served to infer D and trimming. Recorded for this sample are about 330,000 clones; 92% of them occurred a single time. The ten largest clones add up to less than 20% of the sample.

The receptor's source is a woman aged 25 to 39 who had recovered from COVID-19. The specimen sequenced was PBMCs or T cells enriched from blood (not recorded which). The sequence is built from TRBV5-4 and TRBJ2-7, with no reliable assignment of the D segment. The CDR3 reads CASSLSGTYEQYF. The sequence in DNA is TGTGCCAGCAGCTTGTCAGGCACCTACGAGCAGTACTTC.